This T cell receptor (beta chain) was recovered during a study of blood T cell repertoires in COVID-19. Sequenced by immunoSEQ multiplex PCR; TCRdb stores in-frame clones only, minus some. The sample carries 150,000 to 200,000 clones, 70% to 90% recorded once. The trim removed 2 bases at V and 5 bases at J, leaving 3 bases unmatched. The CDR3 has 14 residues. In germline, CDR1 is MDHEN, CDR2 SYDVKM. Sequenced material: PBMCs or T cells enriched from blood (not recorded which). The sequence was collected from a woman between 18 and 29 years old who had recovered from COVID-19. The chain carries TRBV28 and TRBJ1-2; TRBD1 matches at 9 bases. The chain's CDR3 is CASSLADRGYGYTF. CDR3 coding DNA: TGTGCCAGCAGTTTAGCTGACAGGGGGTATGGCTACACCTTC.